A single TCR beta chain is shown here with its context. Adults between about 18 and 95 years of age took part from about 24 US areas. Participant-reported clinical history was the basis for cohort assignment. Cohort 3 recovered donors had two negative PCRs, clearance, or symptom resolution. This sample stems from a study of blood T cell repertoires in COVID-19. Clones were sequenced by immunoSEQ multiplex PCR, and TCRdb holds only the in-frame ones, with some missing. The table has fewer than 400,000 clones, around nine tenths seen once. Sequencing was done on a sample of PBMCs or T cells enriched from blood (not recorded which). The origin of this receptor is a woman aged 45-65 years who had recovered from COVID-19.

The CDR3 DNA reads as TGTGCCAGCAGCTTAGGGGCCGGGGGGAATTCACCCCTCCACTTT. Protein: CASSLGAGGNSPLHF. The V gene is TRBV7-3, the J gene TRBJ1-6, with D possibly TRBD1 on 5 matching bases. This CDR3 region has 15 residues. Germline CDR1 SGHTA, CDR2 FQGTGA. V gave up 2 bases and J gave up 7 bases, with 12 bases separating them. The whole variable domain, filled in from reference TRBV7-3 and TRBJ1-6, reads GAGVSQTPSNKVTEKGKYVELRCDPISGHTALYWYRQSLGQGPEFLIYFQGTGAADDSGLPNDRFFAVRPEGSVSTLKIQRTERGDSAVYLCASSLGAGGNSPLHFGNGTRLTVT.